This entry lists 17 T cell receptor beta chains sequenced from one sample in a study of cytomegalovirus exposure and HLA in healthy donors. Amplification used 60 Vbeta primers and 13 Jbeta primers. Clones were read by immunoSEQ multiplex PCR, and TCRdb kept only the in-frame ones, dropping some. The sample consists of 190,000 or so clones, roughly 87% of them appearing once. Sequencing was performed on PBMCs. The receptors derive from a man aged 50 to 60 in good health and CMV-seronegative.

The chain combines TRBV7-8 with TRBJ2-2; the match to TRBD2 covers 11 bases. This CDR3 spans 16 amino acids. V lost 3 bases, J lost 4 bases, and 4 bases stayed unmatched. Germline CDR1 is SGHVS and CDR2 is FQNEAQ. CDR3 protein: CASSFVAGGTTGELFF. The CDR3 DNA reads TGTGCCAGCAGCTTTGTAGCGGGGGGGACCACCGGGGAGCTGTTTTTT.

The chain carries TRBV2 and TRBJ1-3, with 7 positions matching TRBD1. V lost 3 bases, J lost 3 bases, and 2 bases stayed unmatched. Germline V gives CDR1 SNHLY, CDR2 FYNNEI. This CDR3 has 14 residues. CDR3 nucleotide sequence: TGTGCCAGCAGTGATGACAGGGTTGGAAACACCATATATTTT. This codes for CASSDDRVGNTIYF.

This chain links TRBV28 with TRBJ2-3; possibly TRBD2 for D (6 bases). The CDR3 loop spans 14 amino acids. Germline loops: CDR1 MDHEN, CDR2 SYDVKM. V lost 3 bases, J lost 2 bases, and 9 bases lay in between. The DNA for the CDR3 is TGTGCCAGCAGTTTTAGCGGAGACACAGATACGCAGTATTTT. It codes for CASSFSGDTDTQYF.

This clone was seen more than once but under ten times. J is TRBJ1-4 and V is TRBV19; 9 nucleotides agree with TRBD1. The CDR3 extends over 17 amino acids. Germline trimming cut 4 bases from V and 5 bases from J; bases unmatched to any gene: 11. Germline loops: CDR1 LNHDA, CDR2 SQIVND (reference sequence). CDR3 nucleotide sequence: TGTGCCAGTAGTACCGGGGGAAACAGGGGGCCGAATGAAAAACTGTTTTTT. This sequence encodes CASSTGGNRGPNEKLFF. Full variable domain (outside the CDR3, taken from reference TRBV19 and TRBJ1-4): DGGITQSPKYLFRKEGQNVTLSCEQNLNHDAMYWYRQDPGQGLRLIYYSQIVNDFQKGDIAEGYSVSREKKESFPLTVTSAQKNPTAFYLCASSTGGNRGPNEKLFFGSGTQLSVL.

The chain is built from TRBV27 and TRBJ2-7; TRBD2 agrees at 11 bases. The V and J ends lost 6 bases and 0 bases, in that order; junction bases with no gene match: 4. The CDR3 contains 15 residues. Germline CDR1 is MNHEY and CDR2 is SMNVEV (reference sequence). CDR3 in amino acids: CASRGTSGSSYEQYF. DNA of the CDR3: TGTGCCAGCAGAGGGACTAGCGGCAGCTCCTACGAGCAGTACTTC.

J is TRBJ1-5 and V is TRBV6-5; 7 bases are shared with TRBD1. This CDR3 is 14 amino acids long. J lost 4 bases, V lost 6 bases, and 6 bases had no gene match. Germline assignment: CDR1 MNHEY and CDR2 SVGAGI. Written as DNA, the CDR3 is TGTGCCAGCAGGTCGGGACAGACAAATCAGCCCCAGCATTTT. Protein: CASRSGQTNQPQHF.

The V gene is TRBV19, the J gene TRBJ1-1, with TRBD1 matching over 8 bases. V lost 4 bases, J lost 0 bases, and 1 base stayed unmatched. The CDR3 is 14 amino acids. CDR1 LNHDA and CDR2 SQIVND come from the germline V gene (reference sequence). CDR3 nucleotides: TGTGCCAGTAGTACACAGGGGGTGAACACTGAAGCTTTCTTT. Translating gives CASSTQGVNTEAFF.

The rearrangement uses TRBV6-6 and TRBJ1-2; 7 bases fit TRBD1. This CDR3 is built from 16 residues. Trimming at V came to 0 bases and at J to 6 bases, leaving 10 bases not matched to a gene. The germline V gene has CDR1 MNHNY and CDR2 SVGAGI (reference sequence). The CDR3 reads CASSYSNRGVVNGYTF. CDR3 sequence (DNA): TGTGCCAGCAGTTACTCAAACAGGGGAGTTGTGAATGGCTACACCTTC.

This chain links TRBV15 with TRBJ1-3, with TRBD1 as a possible D gene (6 bases). Per the germline V gene, CDR1 is LNHNV and CDR2 is YYDKDF (reference sequence). The V and J ends lost 3 bases and 3 bases respectively, with 12 bases between them. The CDR3 runs to 15 residues. CDR3: CATSSRGGGGNTIYF. The DNA of the CDR3 is TGTGCCACCAGCAGCAGGGGTGGTGGTGGAAACACCATATATTTT. The full variable domain, completed using reference TRBV15 and TRBJ1-3, is DAMVIQNPRYQVTQFGKPVTLSCSQTLNHNVMYWYQQKSSQAPKLLFHYYDKDFNNEADTPDNFQSRRPNTSFCFLDIRSPGLGDTAMYLCATSSRGGGGNTIYFGEGSWLTVV.

About this clone: Germline and junction disagree at one end, which may indicate a read error. The chain uses TRBV7-9 and TRBJ1-5, with TRBD1 matching 8 bases. This CDR3 is built from 13 residues. In germline, CDR1 is SEHNR, CDR2 FQNEAQ (reference sequence). This CDR3 is CSSSPGGFQPQHF. CDR3 coding DNA: TGTTCCAGCAGCCCAGGGGGCTTTCAGCCCCAGCATTTT.

This clone came up a few times. CDR3 sequence (DNA): TGTGCCAGCAGCTTGGTCGCCCAAGCTTCCTACGAGCAGTACTTC. It encodes CASSLVAQASYEQYF. This chain joins TRBV5-8 and TRBJ2-7, with unresolved D. CDR1 and CDR2 from the germline V gene are SGHTS and YDEGEE. The CDR3 totals 15 residues. Trimming took off 0 bases at V and 1 base at J, with 11 bases between the two ends.

To note about this clone: Sequence at one end of the junction differs from germline and may be a read error. This chain links TRBV7-3 with TRBJ2-3; 9 nucleotides match TRBD1. Looked up from germline, CDR1 is SGHTA and CDR2 is FQGTGA. This CDR3 region has 16 residues. CDR3 amino acids: CSSSLTRDRGTDTQYF. The CDR3 DNA reads TGTTCCAGCAGCTTAACGCGGGACAGGGGCACAGATACGCAGTATTTT.

The J gene is TRBJ1-4, the V gene TRBV5-1, with D hard to call. The germline V gene has CDR1 SGHRS and CDR2 YFSETQ. Trimming removed 0 bases at V and 5 bases at J, with 14 bases between. This CDR3 has 16 amino acids. This CDR3 reads CASSLDSGIGNEKLFF. In nucleotides, the CDR3 is TGCGCCAGCAGCTTGGACTCCGGGATTGGAAATGAAAAACTGTTTTTT.

The chain employs TRBV7-9 and TRBJ2-2; D is possibly TRBD2 (5 bases). Between the trimmed V and J ends, which lost 1 base and 8 bases, there was a span of 17 bases. Germline assignment: CDR1 SEHNR and CDR2 FQNEAQ (reference sequence). This CDR3 is built from 16 residues. The chain's CDR3 is CASSLDGLAPLGELFF. CDR3 sequence (DNA): TGTGCCAGCAGCTTAGACGGCCTAGCTCCATTGGGGGAGCTGTTTTTT.

This clone was seen more than once but under ten times. The chain combines TRBV6-1 with TRBJ1-1; D not certain. With 3 bases removed from V and 1 base from J, the gap between germline ends came to 9 bases. The germline gives CDR1 MNHNS, CDR2 SASEGT. This CDR3 is built from 14 residues. CDR3 loop: CASSEVKANTEAFF. In DNA, the CDR3 is TGTGCCAGCAGTGAGGTAAAAGCGAACACTGAAGCTTTCTTT.

This chain connects TRBV9 to TRBJ2-7, with TRBD1 matching 9 bases. CDR3 length: 15 residues. Trimming took 4 bases from V and 3 from J; bases not matched to a gene: 8. Germline V lookup: CDR1 SGDLS, CDR2 YYNGEE. The CDR3: CASSPQGADLYEQYF. CDR3 sequence (DNA): TGTGCCAGCAGCCCACAGGGGGCAGACCTCTACGAGCAGTACTTC.

The chain carries TRBV5-5 and TRBJ2-1, with 7 bases aligning to TRBD2. This CDR3 has 15 residues. J lost 0 bases, V lost 4 bases, and 4 bases had no gene match. In germline, CDR1 is SGHKS, CDR2 YYEKEE (reference sequence). CDR3 residues: CASSVGGGSYNEQFF. In nucleotides, the CDR3 is TGTGCCAGCAGCGTGGGGGGGGGCTCCTACAATGAGCAGTTCTTC.